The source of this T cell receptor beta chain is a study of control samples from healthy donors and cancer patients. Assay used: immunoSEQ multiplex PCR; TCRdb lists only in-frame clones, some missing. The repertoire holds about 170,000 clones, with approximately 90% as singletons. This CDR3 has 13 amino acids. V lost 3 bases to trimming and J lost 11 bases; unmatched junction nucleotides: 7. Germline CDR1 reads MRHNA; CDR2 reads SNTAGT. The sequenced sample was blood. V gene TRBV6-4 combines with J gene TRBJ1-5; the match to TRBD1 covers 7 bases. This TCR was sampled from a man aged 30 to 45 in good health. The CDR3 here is CASSESSGTAQHF. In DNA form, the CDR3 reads TGTGCCAGCAGTGAGTCCTCGGGGACAGCCCAGCATTTT.